This is a list of T cell receptor beta chains from one sample in a study of high-grade serous ovarian cancer treatment subgroups. TCRdb's copy holds only in-frame clones and misses some; the assay was immunoSEQ multiplex PCR. The table lists around 5,000 clones, about three fifths of them singletons. Sequenced input: tumor tissue. The receptors were sampled from a human donor with high-grade serous ovarian cancer. Each CDR3 is given with its conserved first and last residue. A D gene is named only where the DNA matches it firmly. The size field is filled for only some rows; it gives once, few, many or a size class.

d_call,clone_size,v_call,j_call,cdr3_aa,cdr3_nt
TRBD1,NA,TRBV5-6,TRBJ1-5,CASSATGAPNQPQHF,TGTGCCAGCAGCGCGACAGGGGCTCCAAATCAGCCCCAGCATTTT
NA,NA,TRBV10-3,TRBJ1-1,CAIRIQRNTEAFF,TGTGCCATCAGGATTCAAAGGAACACTGAAGCTTTCTTT
NA,NA,TRBV6-5,TRBJ2-1,CASILSGHYNEQFF,TGTGCCAGCATATTAAGCGGGCATTACAATGAGCAGTTCTTC
TRBD1,NA,TRBV2,TRBJ2-7,CASSDVEQGAYEQYF,TGTGCCAGCAGTGACGTGGAGCAGGGGGCTTACGAGCAGTACTTC
NA,few,TRBV4-2,TRBJ2-5,CASSAQETQYF,TGTGCCAGCAGCGCACAAGAGACCCAGTACTTC
NA,NA,TRBV29-1,TRBJ2-3,CSVEGGWGLTDTQYF,TGCAGCGTTGAAGGGGGGTGGGGTCTCACAGATACGCAGTATTTT
TRBD1,NA,TRBV7-2,TRBJ1-4,CATADRANEKLFF,TGTGCCACCGCGGACAGGGCAAATGAAAAACTGTTTTTT
NA,NA,TRBV10-3,TRBJ1-4,CAVSGGTNEKLFF,TGTGCCGTTTCAGGTGGAACTAATGAAAAACTGTTTTTT
NA,NA,TRBV5-1,TRBJ2-3,CASSFGWGSDTQYF,TGCGCCAGCAGCTTTGGGTGGGGGTCGGATACGCAGTATTTT
TRBD1,NA,TRBV6-1,TRBJ1-5,CASSDATGGSFNQPQHF,TGTGCCAGCAGTGACGCGACAGGGGGTTCCTTCAATCAGCCCCAGCATTTT
TRBD1,few,TRBV6-5,TRBJ1-2,CASSSLYRDSNYGYTF,TGTGCCAGCAGTTCGCTATACCGGGACAGTAACTATGGCTACACCTTC
TRBD2,NA,TRBV5-4,TRBJ2-2,CASSLTSGNTGELFF,TGTGCCAGCAGCTTGACTAGCGGAAACACCGGGGAGCTGTTTTTT
TRBD1,NA,TRBV7-8,TRBJ2-2,CASSWGSAGGKDTGELFF,TGTGCCAGCAGCTGGGGGTCGGCAGGGGGCAAGGATACCGGGGAGCTGTTTTTT
NA,once,TRBV7-2,TRBJ1-1,CASSQIEGGTEAFF,TGCGCCAGCAGCCAAATTGAGGGGGGAACTGAAGCTTTCTTT
TRBD1,NA,TRBV5-1,TRBJ1-1,CASRFTGENTEAFF,TGCGCCAGCCGATTCACAGGGGAGAACACTGAAGCTTTCTTT
TRBD1,NA,TRBV7-9,TRBJ2-7,CASSQPTGGASYEQYF,TGTGCCAGCAGCCAACCGACAGGGGGCGCCTCCTACGAGCAGTACTTC
NA,NA,TRBV7-2,TRBJ1-5,CASSSDGSNQPQHF,TGTGCCAGCAGCTCGGACGGTAGCAATCAGCCCCAGCATTTT
NA,NA,TRBV11-3,TRBJ2-1,CASSWGNEQFF,TGTGCCAGCAGCTGGGGCAATGAGCAGTTCTTC
NA,NA,TRBV19,TRBJ2-2,CASSQGLDTGELFF,TGTGCCAGTAGCCAGGGGCTGGACACCGGGGAGCTGTTTTTT
NA,NA,TRBV28,TRBJ2-4,CASSLDPGTSGQINIQYF,TGTGCCAGCAGTTTGGATCCCGGGACTTCGGGGCAGATTAACATTCAGTACTTC
NA,NA,TRBV30,TRBJ1-4,CAWSTGQSNEKLFF,TGTGCCTGGAGTACTGGACAGAGCAATGAAAAACTGTTTTTT
NA,NA,TRBV10-3,TRBJ1-2,CASSGGTSYGYTF,TGTGCCAGCAGTGGCGGGACTTCGTATGGCTACACCTTC
TRBD1,NA,TRBV29-1,TRBJ1-1,CSVVRTGEAEAFF,TGCAGCGTTGTTCGGACAGGCGAAGCTGAAGCTTTCTTT